This T cell receptor beta chain was identified in a study of blood T cell repertoires in COVID-19. V lost 6 bases, J lost 4 bases, and 10 bases stayed unmatched. The germline gives CDR1 KGHSH, CDR2 LQKENI. The CDR3 covers 15 residues. Sequencing used immunoSEQ multiplex PCR; TCRdb keeps in-frame clones, though not all of them. The sample lists 310,000 or so clones; about 91% were seen once. This clone was detected only once. The source is a woman aged 18-29 years who had recovered from COVID-19. The sample consisted of PBMCs or T cells enriched from blood (not recorded which). The V gene is TRBV18, the J gene TRBJ2-7, with 9 nucleotides matching TRBD2. CDR3 nucleotide sequence: TGTGCCAGCTCCTCCGGCGGGAGGGTCCCTTACGAGCAGTACTTC. This sequence encodes CASSSGGRVPYEQYF. Complete variable domain (other parts from reference TRBV18 and TRBJ2-7): NAGVMQNPRHLVRRRGQEARLRCSPMKGHSHVYWYRQLPEEGLKFMVYLQKENIIDESGMPKERFSAEFPKEGPSILRIQQVVRGDSAAYFCASSSGGRVPYEQYFGPGTRLTVT.